Following are 5 T cell receptor beta chains from one sample sequenced in a study of T cell responses to AZD1222 COVID-19 vaccine. The repertoire was sequenced with immunoSEQ multiplex PCR; TCRdb's copy has only in-frame clones and lacks some. The sample consists of 250,000 or so clones, over 90% of them appearing once. The material sequenced was peripheral blood, taken on day 0 of AZD1222 vaccination. All receptors derive from an adult in good health.

This rearrangement joins TRBV2 to TRBJ1-2, with TRBD1 matching over 7 bases. The CDR3 is made up of 13 amino acids. Germline CDR1 reads SNHLY; CDR2 reads FYNNEI. V lost 3 bases and J lost 6; bases outside the gene matches: 4. DNA for the CDR3: TGTGCCAGCAGTGAGACAGGGCGGGATGGCTACACCTTC. Its translation: CASSETGRDGYTF.

The chain combines TRBV27 with TRBJ1-5; D perhaps matches TRBD1 (5 bases). This CDR3 is 14 amino acids long. Trimming removed 6 bases at V and 3 bases at J, with 12 bases between. Germline CDR1 reads MNHEY; CDR2 reads SMNVEV (reference sequence). The CDR3 is CASSRPGDNQPQHF. CDR3 nucleotide sequence: TGTGCCAGCAGCCGCCCGGGGGACAATCAGCCCCAGCATTTT.

The chain joins TRBV4-1 to TRBJ1-1; D gene uncertain. The CDR3 has 16 residues. CDR1 and CDR2 (germline): MGHRA, YSYEKL. Trimming stripped 0 bases from V and 0 bases from J, with 11 bases between. CDR3 nucleotide sequence: TGCGCCAGCAGCCAAGATCCCGGCTCAGTGAACACTGAAGCTTTCTTT. Translation gives CASSQDPGSVNTEAFF.

This clone occurred a few times. For the CDR3, the DNA is TGTGCCACCAGCCGCGGGCCCCAAGGAAACTATGGCTACACCTTC. Translated: CATSRGPQGNYGYTF. The chain has TRBV24-1 and TRBJ1-2, with unresolved D. The CDR3 covers 15 residues. Trimming took off 7 bases at V and 2 bases at J, with 16 bases between the two ends. Germline CDR1 and CDR2: KGHDR and SFDVKD.

V gene TRBV4-1 combines with J gene TRBJ1-1, with 8 bases identical to TRBD1. Germline V gene data show CDR1 as MGHRA and CDR2 as YSYEKL. The CDR3 is made up of 16 amino acids. With 1 base clipped from V and 0 bases from J, the junction kept 4 bases outside the gene matches. The CDR3 loop is CASSQGPDRVNTEAFF. CDR3 in DNA: TGCGCCAGCAGCCAAGGACCGGACAGGGTGAACACTGAAGCTTTCTTT.